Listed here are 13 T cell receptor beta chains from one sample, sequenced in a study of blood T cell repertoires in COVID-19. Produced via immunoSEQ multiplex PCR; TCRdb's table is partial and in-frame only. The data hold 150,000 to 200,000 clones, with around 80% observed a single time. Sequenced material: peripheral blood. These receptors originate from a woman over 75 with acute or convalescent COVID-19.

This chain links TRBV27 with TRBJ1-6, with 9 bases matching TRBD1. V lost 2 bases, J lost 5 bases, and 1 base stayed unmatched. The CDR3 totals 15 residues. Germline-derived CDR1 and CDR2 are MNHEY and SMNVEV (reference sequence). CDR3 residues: CASSLDRGDNSPLHF. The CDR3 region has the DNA TGTGCCAGCAGTTTAGACAGGGGGGATAATTCACCCCTCCACTTT.

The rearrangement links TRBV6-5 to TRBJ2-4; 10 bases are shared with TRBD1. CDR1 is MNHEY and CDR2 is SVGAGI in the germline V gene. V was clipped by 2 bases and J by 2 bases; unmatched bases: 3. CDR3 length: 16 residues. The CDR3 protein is CASSYGDRGSKNIQYF. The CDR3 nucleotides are TGTGCCAGCAGTTACGGGGACAGGGGTTCCAAAAACATTCAGTACTTC.

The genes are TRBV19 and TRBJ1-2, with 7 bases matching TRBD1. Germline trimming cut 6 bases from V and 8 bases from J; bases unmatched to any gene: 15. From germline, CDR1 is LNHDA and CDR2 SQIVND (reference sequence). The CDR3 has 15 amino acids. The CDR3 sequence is CASSTDRVGFGGYTF. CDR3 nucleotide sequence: TGTGCCAGTAGCACAGACAGGGTCGGTTTCGGAGGCTACACCTTC.

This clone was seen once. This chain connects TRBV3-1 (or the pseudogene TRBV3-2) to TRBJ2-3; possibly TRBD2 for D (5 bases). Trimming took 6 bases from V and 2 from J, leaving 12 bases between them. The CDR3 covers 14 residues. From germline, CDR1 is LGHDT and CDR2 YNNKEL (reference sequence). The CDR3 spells CASRARGSTDTQYF. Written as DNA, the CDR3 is TGTGCCAGCAGGGCCCGGGGATCCACAGATACGCAGTATTTT.

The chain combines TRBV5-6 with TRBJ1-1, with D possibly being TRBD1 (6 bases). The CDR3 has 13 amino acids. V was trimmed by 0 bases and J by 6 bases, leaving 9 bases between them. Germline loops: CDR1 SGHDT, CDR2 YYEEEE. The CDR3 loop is CASSLAGTPEAFF. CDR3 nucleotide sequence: TGTGCCAGCAGCTTGGCAGGGACACCTGAAGCTTTCTTT.

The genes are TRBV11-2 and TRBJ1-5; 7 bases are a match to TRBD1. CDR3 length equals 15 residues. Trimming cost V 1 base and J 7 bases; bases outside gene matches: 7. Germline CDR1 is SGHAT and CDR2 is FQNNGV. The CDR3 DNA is TGTGCCAGCAGCTTAGGTCGACAGGGTACGCAGCCCCAGCATTTT. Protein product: CASSLGRQGTQPQHF. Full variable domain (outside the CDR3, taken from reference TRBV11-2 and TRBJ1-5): EAGVAQSPRYKIIEKRQSVAFWCNPISGHATLYWYQQILGQGPKLLIQFQNNGVVDDSQLPKDRFSAERLKGVDSTLKIQPAKLEDSAVYLCASSLGRQGTQPQHFGDGTRLSIL.

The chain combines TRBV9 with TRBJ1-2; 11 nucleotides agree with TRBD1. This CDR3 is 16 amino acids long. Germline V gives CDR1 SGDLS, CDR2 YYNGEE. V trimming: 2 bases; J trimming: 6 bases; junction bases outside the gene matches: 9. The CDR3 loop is CASSVGIRTGGDGYTF. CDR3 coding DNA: TGTGCCAGCAGCGTCGGGATTAGGACAGGGGGCGATGGCTACACCTTC.

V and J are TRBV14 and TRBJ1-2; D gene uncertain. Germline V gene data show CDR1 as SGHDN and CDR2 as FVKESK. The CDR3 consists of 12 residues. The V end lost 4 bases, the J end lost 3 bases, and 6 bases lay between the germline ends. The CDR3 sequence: CASSPGDYGYTF. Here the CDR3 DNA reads TGTGCCAGCAGCCCCGGGGACTATGGCTACACCTTC.

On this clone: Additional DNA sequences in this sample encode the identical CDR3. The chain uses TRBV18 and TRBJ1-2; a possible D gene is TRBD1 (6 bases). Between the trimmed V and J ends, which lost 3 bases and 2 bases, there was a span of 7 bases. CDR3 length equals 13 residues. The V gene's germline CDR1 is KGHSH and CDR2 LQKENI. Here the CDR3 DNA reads TGTGCCAGCTCACCTGACAGGAACTATGGCTACACCTTC. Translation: CASSPDRNYGYTF.

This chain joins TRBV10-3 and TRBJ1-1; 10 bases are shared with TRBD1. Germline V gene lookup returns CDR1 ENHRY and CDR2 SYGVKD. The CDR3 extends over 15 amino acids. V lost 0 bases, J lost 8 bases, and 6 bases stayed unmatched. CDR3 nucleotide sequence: TGTGCCATCAGTGAGTCGACAGGGGGCGATCGAGAAGCTTTCTTT. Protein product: CAISESTGGDREAFF.

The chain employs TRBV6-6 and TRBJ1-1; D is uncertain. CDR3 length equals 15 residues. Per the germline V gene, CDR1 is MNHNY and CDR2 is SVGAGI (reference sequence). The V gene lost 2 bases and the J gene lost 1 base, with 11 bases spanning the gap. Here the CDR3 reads CASSYGSLPNTEAFF. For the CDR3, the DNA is TGTGCCAGCAGTTACGGTAGTCTCCCGAACACTGAAGCTTTCTTT.

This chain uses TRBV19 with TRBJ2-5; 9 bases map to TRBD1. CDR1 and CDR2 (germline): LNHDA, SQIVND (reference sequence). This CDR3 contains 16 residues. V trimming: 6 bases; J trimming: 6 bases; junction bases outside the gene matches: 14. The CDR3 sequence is CASSNPYRGRGKTQYF. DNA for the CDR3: TGTGCCAGTAGCAACCCCTACAGGGGGCGCGGGAAGACCCAGTACTTC.

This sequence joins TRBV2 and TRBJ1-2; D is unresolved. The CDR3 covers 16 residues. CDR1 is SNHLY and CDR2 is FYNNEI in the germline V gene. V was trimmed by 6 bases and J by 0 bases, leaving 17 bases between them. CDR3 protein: CASRDGRGSANYGYTF. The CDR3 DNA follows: TGTGCCAGCAGAGATGGTCGGGGTTCAGCTAACTATGGCTACACCTTC.